Included here is one T cell receptor beta chain sequence, with context. This clone occurred once. It lacks a known antigen. No base quality values were provided; no much bigger clone lies one nucleotide off. The data stem from a study of a mutant IDH1 vaccine in newly diagnosed glioma (dated by TCRdb to the early 2020s). With respect to the entire study: In the chemotherapy-containing groups, vaccination started alongside temozolomide cycles, whereas in patients who had radiotherapy alone it started 4-6 weeks after radiotherapy. Of the approximately 33 treated patients, approximately 62% were male and roughly 38% were female, and a mean age of 40.4 years was recorded. Before enrollment, patients had received standard therapy of radiotherapy alone, temozolomide alone, or radiochemotherapy with temozolomide; most received the combination. The week-35 safety follow-up took place at visit V12, and the week-47 end of study took place at visit V13. Peripheral blood was collected at six visits: V03 (baseline), V05, V07, V10, V12 and V13. Longitudinal TCRB deep sequencing was performed for around 23 treated patients wherever samples were available for exploratory analyses.

This specimen's time point label, interpreted: week 35, safety follow-up. Each vaccine dose, consisting of 300 ug of a 20-mer mutant IDH1 peptide in Montanide, was administered subcutaneously with topical imiquimod. Patients were given eight vaccinations, in weeks 1, 3, 5, 7, 11, 15, 19 and 23, which matched visits V03 through V10. Donors had newly diagnosed WHO grade 3 or 4 IDH1-mutant astrocytomas with loss of nuclear ATRX. The samples were drawn from NOA16, a multicentre, single-arm, open-label phase I trial in Germany that tested a mutant IDH1 peptide vaccine in humans for the first time. Genomic DNA for TCRB sequencing was extracted from EDTA blood using the DNeasy Blood and Tissue Kit. The investigation overall reported the following: Changes in the top peripheral T cell clonotypes picked up by TCRB sequencing did not appear to be linked to pseudoprogression. Selection of PBMC samples for TCRB deep sequencing was based on availability. Vaccine-induced immune responses across multiple MHC alleles were detected in around 92% of patients. According to the authors, sample limitations meant that analyses of patient blood samples could not be reproduced.

Library prep was done by the immunoSEQ multiplex PCR assay. Rearranged TCR beta chain sequences were amplified with the hsTCRB Kit following the manufacturer's protocol. TCRB libraries were sequenced on an Illumina MiSeq. Under the source paper's analysis protocol: The kit vendor's proprietary platform handled demultiplexing, trimming and gene mapping. TCRdb's version of the immuneACCESS table is confined to in-frame rearrangements and falls short of the full clone set. An unresolved V gene accounts for under half of the shortfall where checked; the remainder is of unknown origin. That table furnishes V, J and clone size, whereas the DNA furnished D and trimming. The sample records more than 25,000 clones, 79% of which are singletons. The ten largest clones add up to approximately 8.5% of the sample. The sequencing here drew on PBMCs, taken from a glioma patient whose treatment included an IDH1 peptide vaccine. This clonotype was obtained from a woman in her thirties with glioma. Some clones in this sample may be carry-over from other donors' samples.

CDR3 loop: CASSPRRRGVMNTEAFF. The DNA reads TGTGCCAGTAGTCCTCGCCGGAGGGGGGTTATGAACACTGAAGCTTTCTTT. Recombination linked TRBV19 to TRBJ1-1; perhaps TRBD1 is the D gene, with 6 bases matching. V sheds 5 bases and J sheds 0 bases, leaving 19 bases between their ends. There are 17 amino acids in the CDR3, from cysteine to phenylalanine inclusive. The kept DNA is CDR3 alone, 51 bases in frame from the first base. CDR1 and CDR2 are drawn from the germline V gene (reference sequence): LNHDA, SQIVND.